The 16 T cell receptor beta chains listed next were all sequenced from one sample in a study of Graves' ophthalmopathy and Graves' hyperthyroidism. As the template, RNA transcripts were used to amplify TCR beta CDR3 regions. First-round RT-PCR employed HTBI primers, with a second-round multiplex PCR after it. Each CDR3 protein gets one entry after TCRdb re-called the multiplex PCR reads with MiXCR. The sample records roughly 600,000 distinct CDR3 sequences, about two fifths being singletons. Sequenced sample: peripheral blood or thyroid tissue (not recorded which). The receptor source for this set is an adult man with Graves' hyperthyroidism.

This clonotype was detected ten times or more. The CDR3 is CASSANRGPNSPLHF. The CDR3 bases are TGCGCCAGCAGCGCAAACAGGGGACCTAATTCACCCCTCCACTTT. The chain combines TRBV5-1 with TRBJ1-6; 7 nucleotides align to TRBD1. J lost 6 bases, V lost 4 bases, and 7 bases had no gene match. CDR1 and CDR2 (germline): SGHRS, YFSETQ. CDR3 length: 15 amino acids.

V gene TRBV7-9 combines with J gene TRBJ1-1; 10 nucleotides line up with TRBD1. The germline V gene has CDR1 SEHNR and CDR2 FQNEAQ (reference sequence). The length of the CDR3 is 17 residues. Trimming at V came to 5 bases and at J to 0 bases, leaving 9 bases not matched to a gene. CDR3 protein: CASSPWGQGNMNTEAFF. The CDR3 region has the DNA TGTGCCAGCAGCCCCTGGGGACAGGGGAATATGAACACTGAAGCTTTCTTT. The whole variable domain, filled in from reference TRBV7-9 and TRBJ1-1, reads DTGVSQNPRHKITKRGQNVTFRCDPISEHNRLYWYRQTLGQGPEFLTYFQNEAQLEKSRLLSDRFSAERPKGSFSTLEIQRTEQGDSAMYLCASSPWGQGNMNTEAFFGQGTRLTVV.

This chain joins TRBV20-1 and TRBJ1-5; D possibly corresponds to TRBD1 (6 bases). The length of the CDR3 is 13 residues. Germline CDR1 and CDR2: DFQATT and SNEGSKA (reference sequence). The V and J ends lost 5 bases and 11 bases respectively, with 19 bases between them. Written as DNA, the CDR3 is TGCAGTGCTGAGGGCCCGGGGGCAGAGACCCAGCATTTT. Translating gives CSAEGPGAETQHF.

This clonotype was seen repeatedly, ten times or more. The V gene is TRBV20-1, the J gene TRBJ1-3; TRBD1 matches 11 bases. CDR3 length equals 15 residues. Trimming cost V 1 base and J 6 bases; bases outside gene matches: 5. Germline V CDR1 and CDR2: DFQATT, SNEGSKA (reference sequence). Written as DNA, the CDR3 is TGCAGTGCTAGAGTTGGGACAGGGGGTGAAAACACCATATATTTT. It is translated as CSARVGTGGENTIYF.

Many counts were recorded for this clonotype. The chain couples TRBV5-1 to TRBJ1-6; a possible D gene is TRBD1 (5 bases). This CDR3 has 15 residues. Looked up from germline, CDR1 is SGHRS and CDR2 is YFSETQ. V lost 0 bases, J lost 10 bases, and 14 bases lay in between. CDR3 bases: TGCGCCAGCAGCTTGGGAGGCCAGGGTCGGTCACCCCTCCACTTT. This codes for CASSLGGQGRSPLHF.

This chain uses TRBV29-1 with TRBJ2-5; D remains ambiguous. This CDR3 has 12 residues. Between the trimmed V and J ends, which lost 4 bases and 5 bases, there was a span of 11 bases. Germline CDR1 is SQVTM and CDR2 is ANQGSEA. CDR3 sequence: CSVVMAEETQYF. CDR3 bases: TGCAGCGTTGTGATGGCGGAGGAGACCCAGTACTTC.

The table lists this clonotype with many counts. This chain uses TRBV19 with TRBJ1-6, with D tentatively TRBD1 (5 bases). The CDR3 consists of 15 residues. Germline values: CDR1 LNHDA, CDR2 SQIVND (reference sequence). Trimming removed 4 bases from V and 10 bases from J, with 17 bases in between. The CDR3 loop reads CASSTAGLSGSPLHF. The CDR3 DNA sequence: TGTGCCAGTAGTACAGCGGGACTTAGTGGATCACCCCTCCACTTT.

This clonotype was observed many times. The chain joins TRBV20-1 to TRBJ1-4; D unclear. The CDR3 runs to 12 residues. Trimming removed 2 bases at V and 8 bases at J, with 9 bases between. Germline V gives CDR1 DFQATT, CDR2 SNEGSKA (reference sequence). The CDR3 is CSARRAGEKLFF. CDR3 nucleotide sequence: TGCAGTGCTAGACGGGCCGGCGAAAAACTGTTTTTT.

This clonotype was detected only once. This chain joins TRBV20-1 and TRBJ2-7; no clear D gene. Trimming pared 3 bases from V and 0 bases from J, leaving 9 bases between. This CDR3 has 13 amino acids. The V gene's germline CDR1 is DFQATT and CDR2 SNEGSKA (reference sequence). CDR3 sequence reads: CSASTRYSYEQYF. CDR3 nucleotides: TGCAGTGCTAGTACACGCTACTCCTACGAGCAGTACTTC.

This clonotype was found many times. The chain's CDR3 is CSATGLAGGSYEQYF. The CDR3 DNA reads TGCAGTGCAACAGGACTAGCGGGGGGTTCCTACGAGCAGTACTTC. V usage is TRBV20-1 and J usage is TRBJ2-7, with 14 bases that match TRBD2. Per germline, CDR1 DFQATT and CDR2 SNEGSKA (reference sequence). The CDR3 has 15 amino acids. V dropped 6 bases and J dropped 1; count of bases not matched to a gene: 5.

Worth noting for this clonotype: Just one base apart from a much larger clone, this may be a read error. Because the CDR3's place on the DNA is in doubt, the DNA is left out and the CDR3 is given as listed by TCRdb. CDR3 amino acids: CANSFGRGTGIF. The chain links TRBV12-3 or TRBV12-4 to TRBJ2-7; TRBD1, the D gene given by the table, was not confirmed from the DNA. The length of the CDR3 is 12 amino acids, counting both ends.

This clonotype was observed at least ten times. The chain recombines TRBV7-2 with TRBJ2-5, with TRBD1 identical over 10 bases. With 5 bases clipped from V and 5 bases from J, the junction kept 11 bases outside the gene matches. The CDR3 contains 16 residues. Germline loops: CDR1 SGHTA, CDR2 FQGNSA. The CDR3 DNA reads TGTGCCAGCAGCGTGGGGGGACAGGGGACGGGGGAGACCCAGTACTTC. Protein product: CASSVGGQGTGETQYF.

This clonotype was detected ten times or more. The V call is TRBV10-3, the J call TRBJ1-6, with D possibly matching TRBD1 (5 bases). Germline CDR1 and CDR2: ENHRY and SYGVKD. V was shortened by 0 bases and J by 4 bases, with 10 bases between the two germline ends. The CDR3 length is 16 residues. Here the CDR3 reads CAISESTRGYNSPLHF. In nucleotides, the CDR3 is TGTGCCATCAGTGAGTCGACGAGGGGATATAATTCACCCCTCCACTTT.

This clonotype was detected a few times. This chain uses TRBV2 with TRBJ2-3; no definite D call. CDR3 length: 15 amino acids. V lost 3 bases and J lost 0, with 10 bases in between. The germline V gene encodes CDR1 SNHLY and CDR2 FYNNEI. DNA of the CDR3: TGTGCCAGCAGTGATTGGCAGAAAAGCACAGATACGCAGTATTTT. Translated: CASSDWQKSTDTQYF.

This clonotype was observed many times. This chain joins TRBV7-2 and TRBJ2-7; D not certain. Germline values: CDR1 SGHTA, CDR2 FQGNSA. There are 14 residues in the CDR3. V dropped 1 base and J dropped 2 bases, with 9 bases sitting between them. CDR3 loop: CASSLEVATYEQYF. CDR3 bases: TGTGCCAGCAGCTTAGAAGTCGCCACCTACGAGCAGTACTTC.

This clonotype was counted only a few times. The V gene is TRBV5-1, the J gene TRBJ2-5; 10 positions agree with TRBD2. Germline CDR1 is SGHRS and CDR2 is YFSETQ. V lost 4 bases, J lost 1 base, and 7 bases stayed unmatched. The CDR3 is 16 residues long. In DNA, the CDR3 is TGCGCCAGCAGCCCCCGCCCTAGCGGGGGCCAAGAGACCCAGTACTTC. Protein sequence: CASSPRPSGGQETQYF.